Below, one TCR beta chain is given with its context. Its cognate antigen has yet to be identified. Base qualities are not provided; no much larger clone lies one nucleotide away. The collaborating institutions used their own protocols to collect whole blood in K2EDTA tubes. For TCRbeta analysis, collaborators shipped samples as frozen whole blood, isolated PBMCs, or DNA extracted from either of those sample types. TCRbeta CDR3 regions were amplified from genomic DNA by means of the immunoSEQ Assay, a bias-controlled multiplex PCR. As for how the authors treated the data: The number of nucleated cells in each sample was estimated by amplification of reference gene primers within the assay. To quantify the absolute abundance of each unique TCRbeta CDR3 rearrangement, sequence reads were collapsed and filtered. For each sample, productive Simpson clonality was calculated as the square root of Simpson's diversity index over productive rearrangements. The table was pulled from immuneACCESS by TCRdb, which kept in-frame rearrangements only. Such tables lose some clones; where checked, under half of the loss comes from unresolved V genes, and the rest has no known cause. D and trimming were read from the DNA, whereas the V and J calls and clone size are those reported in that table. This sample lists 100,000 to 120,000 clones; roughly 85% were detected once. The ten largest clones take up more than 10% of the sample.

This record belongs to a study of blood T cell repertoires in COVID-19 (dated by TCRdb to about 2020). Regarding the complete study: Collaborator samples came from the United States, Italy and Spain and covered acute and convalescent phases of COVID-19. The material from the prospective study consisted of cDNA or gDNA derived from T cells, B-cell-depleted T cells, or PBMCs. Subjects who had been exposed to COVID-19, were actively infected with it, or had recovered from it provided the deeply sampled blood TCRbeta repertoires that made up the dataset. A freely available public database, intended as a resource for researchers studying the immune response to SARS-CoV-2, is where the repertoires were released. The samples were drawn from two sources: the first 160 participants of the ongoing ImmuneRACE study, and 1,254 subjects contributed by 6 global collaborators. Sample metadata almost always included a de-identified subject ID, COVID-19 status, age in years and sex. HLA class I and class II types, where available, came from metadata supplied by the sample provider rather than from assay-based typing.

What the research found in general, with its limitations: The quantity of clinical and demographic metadata differed by source and by participant and was supplied without curation.

Trimming at the junction amounts to 0 bases on V and 4 bases on J, and the germline ends lie 7 bases apart. From its cysteine to its phenylalanine, the CDR3 spans 14 amino acids. The DNA shown is the 42-base CDR3, in frame from base 1. According to the germline V gene, CDR1 reads SGHTA and CDR2 reads FQGNSA. This chain is built from TRBV7-2 and TRBJ2-1, with the identity of the D gene unclear. This receptor was identified in a human donor in a cohort sampled during active COVID-19. The material sequenced was peripheral blood. In nucleotide form, the sequence is TGTGCCAGCAGCTTAGCTGCGGTTTACAATGAGCAGTTCTTC. Its translation is CASSLAAVYNEQFF.